Sequencing of this T cell receptor (beta chain) was carried out in a study of PD-L1 blockade in urothelial cancer. The wider study: Once treatment had started, blood was analyzed at 3 weeks (second dose) and again at 6 weeks. Each blood sample yielded a median of 141,255 T cells. Study findings and constraints: Pretreatment peripheral blood TCR clonality that fell below the median predicted better survival among the patients studied.

The time point denotes: pretreatment peripheral blood. Patients' urothelial carcinoma was locally advanced or metastatic. Clones were read by immunoSEQ multiplex PCR, and TCRdb kept only the in-frame ones, dropping some. The data show about 50,000 clones, 79% seen once. Per germline, CDR1 MDHEN and CDR2 SYDVKM. The J segment lost 2 bases and the V segment lost 5 bases, leaving 7 bases of the junction unmatched. This CDR3 region has 16 residues. Of note for this clone: The antigen remains unidentified.

The material was PBMCs, obtained around atezolizumab (anti-PD-L1) treatment. This receptor was taken from a man between 65 and 85 years old with urothelial cancer. J is TRBJ2-2 and V is TRBV28; 8 bases line up with TRBD2. In nucleotides, the CDR3 is TGTGCCAGCAGTAGGGTGGGGACTAGAAACACCGGGGAGCTGTTTTTT. Encoded protein: CASSRVGTRNTGELFF.